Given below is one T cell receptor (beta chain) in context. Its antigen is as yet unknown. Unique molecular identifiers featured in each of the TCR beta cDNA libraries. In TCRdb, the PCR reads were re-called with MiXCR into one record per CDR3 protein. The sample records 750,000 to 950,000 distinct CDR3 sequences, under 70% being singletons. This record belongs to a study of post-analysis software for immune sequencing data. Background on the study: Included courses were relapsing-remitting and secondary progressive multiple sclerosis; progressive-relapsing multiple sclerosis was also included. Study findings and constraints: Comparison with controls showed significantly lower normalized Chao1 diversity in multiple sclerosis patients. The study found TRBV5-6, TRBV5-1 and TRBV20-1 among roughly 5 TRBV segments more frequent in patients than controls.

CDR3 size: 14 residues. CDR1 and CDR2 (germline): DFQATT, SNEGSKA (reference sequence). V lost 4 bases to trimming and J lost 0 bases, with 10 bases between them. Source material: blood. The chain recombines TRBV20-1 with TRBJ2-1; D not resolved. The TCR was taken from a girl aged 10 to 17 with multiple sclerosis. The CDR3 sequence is CSAKRQTSYNEQFF. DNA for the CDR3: TGCAGTGCTAAACGGCAAACCTCCTACAATGAGCAGTTCTTC.